These 20 T cell receptor beta chains were all obtained from the same sample, sequenced in a study of glioma-infiltrating T cells after dendritic cell vaccination. As to time point: after dendritic cell vaccination, including at tumor progression/relapse. Assay used: immunoSEQ multiplex PCR; TCRdb lists only in-frame clones, some missing. The sample has tens of thousands of clones, about 79% seen once. The sample here was blood, taken after dendritic cell vaccination. Receptor source: a human donor with glioblastoma.

As concerns this clone: At one of its ends the junction is not consistent with the germline gene, which may arise from a read error. The chain has TRBV7-7 and TRBJ2-5, with a weak D call TRBD1 (5 bases). The CDR3 is 14 residues long. The germline gives CDR1 SSHAT, CDR2 FNYEAQ (reference sequence). In DNA, the CDR3 is TGTGCTAGCAGCTTAGGACCCAGGGCAGAGACCCAGTACTTC. Translation gives CASSLGPRAETQYF.

This sequence joins TRBV9 and TRBJ2-7, with 7 bases fitting TRBD1. The V gene end was trimmed by 4 bases and the J gene end by 3 bases; junction bases not matched to a gene: 4. Germline lookup yields CDR1 SGDLS and CDR2 YYNGEE. The CDR3 sequence is 13 residues long. This CDR3 is CASSTRDSYEQYF. CDR3 coding DNA: TGTGCCAGCAGCACCCGGGACAGCTACGAGCAGTACTTC.

The gene calls are TRBV19 and TRBJ1-3; D is unclear. Germline V gene lookup returns CDR1 LNHDA and CDR2 SQIVND (reference sequence). The CDR3 has 14 amino acids. Deletions cut 6 bases from V and 0 bases from J, with 9 bases between. The CDR3 is CASRLTNSGNTIYF. DNA for the CDR3: TGTGCCAGTAGACTCACCAACTCTGGAAACACCATATATTTT. The entire variable domain, with the rest obtained from reference TRBV19 and TRBJ1-3, is as follows: DGGITQSPKYLFRKEGQNVTLSCEQNLNHDAMYWYRQDPGQGLRLIYYSQIVNDFQKGDIAEGYSVSREKKESFPLTVTSAQKNPTAFYLCASRLTNSGNTIYFGEGSWLTVV.

This clone was seen just once. The rearrangement joins TRBV5-1 to TRBJ1-6; a weak D match, TRBD1 (5 bases). The V and J ends lost 1 base and 3 bases respectively, with 8 bases between them. Germline loops: CDR1 SGHRS, CDR2 YFSETQ. This CDR3 region has 15 residues. CDR3 sequence reads: CASSLTGVYNSPLHF. In DNA form, the CDR3 reads TGCGCCAGCAGCTTGACGGGGGTCTATAATTCACCCCTCCACTTT.

The chain combines TRBV2 with TRBJ1-1; D gene unclear. Germline-derived CDR1 and CDR2 are SNHLY and FYNNEI. The CDR3 loop spans 12 amino acids. V was trimmed by 6 bases and J by 5 bases, leaving 10 bases between them. The CDR3 bases are TGTGCCAGCAGCAATGAGGTGACTGAAGCTTTCTTT. As protein: CASSNEVTEAFF.

The rearrangement links TRBV6-5 to TRBJ1-4; D not resolved. The ends were cut back, 0 bases at V and 4 bases at J, with 6 bases in the middle. CDR1 is MNHEY, CDR2 SVGAGI, per germline. The CDR3 totals 14 residues. The chain's CDR3 is CASSYSGSNEKLFF. For the CDR3, the DNA is TGTGCCAGCAGTTACTCGGGCAGTAATGAAAAACTGTTTTTT.

The rearrangement links TRBV6-5 to TRBJ1-3; 7 nucleotides line up with TRBD1. The trim removed 0 bases at V and 2 bases at J, leaving 1 base unmatched. The CDR3 is made up of 15 amino acids. Germline assignment: CDR1 MNHEY and CDR2 SVGAGI. CDR3 coding DNA: TGTGCCAGCAGTTACTCTCAGGGGGCTGGAAACACCATATATTTT. It translates to CASSYSQGAGNTIYF.

This clone is a singleton in its sample. The chain has TRBV7-9 and TRBJ1-1, with a weak D call TRBD1 (5 bases). Trimming took off 2 bases at V and 5 bases at J, with 6 bases between the two ends. The CDR3 loop spans 12 amino acids. Germline-derived CDR1 and CDR2 are SEHNR and FQNEAQ (reference sequence). Written as DNA, the CDR3 is TGTGCCAGCAGCTTAAGGGGAACTGAAGCTTTCTTT. Amino acids: CASSLRGTEAFF.

This chain uses TRBV4-2 with TRBJ1-1; TRBD1 is a possible D gene (6 bases). Germline V CDR1 and CDR2: LGHNA, YNFKEQ. The CDR3 extends over 13 amino acids. Trimming pared 4 bases from V and 4 bases from J, leaving 10 bases between. This CDR3 is CASSPQGFTEAFF. The CDR3 DNA follows: TGTGCCAGCAGCCCACAGGGTTTCACTGAAGCTTTCTTT.

The genes are TRBV25-1 and TRBJ2-1; D unresolved. V dropped 6 bases and J dropped 14 bases, with 17 bases sitting between them. This CDR3 is 12 amino acids long. Germline CDR1 MGHDK, CDR2 SYGVNS. The CDR3, as DNA: TGTGCCAGCAGCCCCGCGCGGTTCCCGGAGTTCTTC. It specifies CASSPARFPEFF.

This clone was seen more than once but under ten times. This chain joins TRBV19 and TRBJ1-4; D perhaps matches TRBD1 (5 bases). This CDR3 spans 14 amino acids. Germline loops: CDR1 LNHDA, CDR2 SQIVND (reference sequence). Trimming shortened V by 1 base and J by 7 bases, and 10 bases separated the two germline ends. The DNA of the CDR3 is TGTGCCAGTAGTATAGGGGGCGACGGTGAAAAACTGTTTTTT. Protein product: CASSIGGDGEKLFF.

This clone has a handful of counts. This chain connects TRBV7-2 to TRBJ2-5; D ambiguous. The CDR3 runs to 12 residues. V gave up 6 bases and J gave up 7 bases, with 12 bases separating them. The V gene's germline CDR1 is SGHTA and CDR2 FQGNSA. The CDR3 nucleotides are TGTGCCAGCAGTGTTGATCTCGGGACCCAGTACTTC. Translated: CASSVDLGTQYF.

The V call is TRBV19, the J call TRBJ2-3; 9 positions match TRBD2. V was clipped by 1 base and J by 3 bases; unmatched bases: 5. Germline CDR1 and CDR2: LNHDA and SQIVND (reference sequence). The CDR3 runs 16 residues. DNA for the CDR3: TGTGCCAGTAGTATAGTAGCGGGGGCCAATACAGATACGCAGTATTTT. Translation: CASSIVAGANTDTQYF.

The chain carries TRBV10-3 and TRBJ2-3; 12 bases are shared with TRBD2. CDR3 length: 17 amino acids. The ends lost 3 bases at V and 3 bases at J; junction bases unmatched: 7. Germline CDR1 reads ENHRY; CDR2 reads SYGVKD. The chain's CDR3 is CAISDVSSGGETDTQYF. DNA for the CDR3: TGTGCCATCAGTGATGTATCTAGCGGGGGGGAGACAGATACGCAGTATTTT.

The V and J genes are TRBV25-1 and TRBJ2-1; possibly TRBD1 for D (5 bases). The V gene's germline CDR1 is MGHDK and CDR2 SYGVNS. CDR3 size: 16 residues. Trimming shortened V by 3 bases and J by 0 bases, and 12 bases separated the two germline ends. The CDR3: CASSDARASSYNEQFF. The CDR3 region has the DNA TGTGCCAGCAGTGACGCCAGGGCGAGCTCCTACAATGAGCAGTTCTTC.

The gene calls are TRBV5-4 and TRBJ1-1, with TRBD1 identical over 8 bases. The V gene's germline CDR1 is SGHNT and CDR2 YYREEE (reference sequence). The CDR3 runs to 14 residues. Germline trimming cut 3 bases from V and 6 bases from J; bases unmatched to any gene: 7. The CDR3 region is CASSSLQGDAEAFF. The CDR3 DNA reads TGTGCCAGCAGCTCGTTACAGGGGGATGCTGAAGCTTTCTTT.

DNA for the CDR3: TGCGCCAGCAGTGAGGGACAGGGGGATCAGTACGAGCAGTACTTC. Protein sequence: CASSEGQGDQYEQYF. The genes are TRBV10-1 and TRBJ2-7, with TRBD1 identical over 10 bases. The CDR3 loop spans 15 amino acids. Trimming at V came to 2 bases and at J to 4 bases, leaving 5 bases not matched to a gene. From germline, CDR1 is WNHNN and CDR2 SYGVQD (reference sequence).

V usage is TRBV4-2 and J usage is TRBJ1-5; weak D call: TRBD1 (5 bases). CDR3 length equals 15 residues. The germline gives CDR1 LGHNA, CDR2 YNFKEQ. Trimming took off 0 bases at V and 1 base at J, with 7 bases between the two ends. CDR3 residues: CASSQDSGSNQPQHF. The CDR3 nucleotides are TGTGCCAGCAGCCAAGATTCAGGGAGCAATCAGCCCCAGCATTTT.

The chain is built from TRBV11-2 and TRBJ2-7; 9 bases map to TRBD2. CDR1 and CDR2 from the germline V gene are SGHAT and FQNNGV. The CDR3 runs 15 residues. Unmatched junction bases numbered 5, after V lost 5 bases and J lost 0 bases. The CDR3 region has the DNA TGTGCCAGCAGCCCAAAAGCGGGGGGCTCCTACGAGCAGTACTTC. As protein: CASSPKAGGSYEQYF.

The chain couples TRBV19 to TRBJ2-7; 8 bases match TRBD2. Germline CDR1 LNHDA, CDR2 SQIVND (reference sequence). J gave up 5 bases and V 2 bases, and 17 bases lay outside the gene matches. The CDR3 sequence is 18 residues long. CDR3 bases: TGTGCCAGTAGTATATTTTCCTCGGGACTAGGCCGCCTTGACGAGCAGTACTTC. Protein sequence: CASSIFSSGLGRLDEQYF.